These T cell receptor beta chains were read from a single sample in a study of response to subunit inactivated influenza vaccine. TCRdb re-called the RT-PCR reads with MiXCR, one entry per CDR3 protein. The data contain 500,000 to 600,000 distinct CDR3 sequences, under 9% of them singletons. Here the sequenced sample was PBMCs from blood, taken roughly 24 months after vaccination. All receptors come from a man aged 45 to 70 who received an inactivated influenza vaccine. Both conserved end residues are part of each CDR3. A D gene is named only where the DNA matches it firmly. Expanded clones are given a class, and other clones once, few, many or no size at all.

>TRBV20-1|-|-|TRBJ1-2|14
CSASPLENNYGYTF
TGCAGTGCTAGTCCCCTTGAGAATAACTATGGCTACACCTTC
>TRBV4-3|-|many|TRBJ2-3|14
CASSFGTYTDTQYF
TGCGCCAGCAGCTTCGGGACTTACACAGATACGCAGTATTTT
>TRBV3-1|TRBD1|few|TRBJ2-7|17
CASSQDPSDRGSYEQYF
TGTGCCAGCAGCCAAGACCCCTCGGACAGGGGATCCTACGAGCAGTACTTC
>TRBV12-3/TRBV12-4|-|many|TRBJ2-3|16
CASSSMTRRDTDTQYF
TGTGCCAGCAGCTCGATGACTAGGAGGGACACAGATACGCAGTATTTT
>TRBV4-2|TRBD1|few|TRBJ2-2|16
CASEDQTGVHTGELFF
TGTGCCAGTGAGGACCAGACAGGGGTGCACACCGGGGAGCTGTTTTTT
>TRBV29-1|-|-|TRBJ1-1|12
CSGREANTEAFF
TGCAGCGGGAGGGAGGCGAACACTGAAGCTTTCTTT
>TRBV6-5|-|few|TRBJ2-1|14
CASSSMGPYNEQFF
TGTGCCAGCAGTTCCATGGGGCCCTACAATGAGCAGTTCTTC
>TRBV12-3/TRBV12-4|-|-|TRBJ2-7|13
CASSFILCYEQYF
TGTGCCAGCAGTTTCATTCTCTGTTACGAGCAGTACTTC
>TRBV18|TRBD1|-|TRBJ1-5|14
CASSPQGANQPQHF
TGTGCCAGCTCGCCACAGGGGGCCAATCAGCCCCAGCATTTT
>TRBV12-3/TRBV12-4|-|many|TRBJ1-3|15
CASSSPSGIRNTIYF
TGTGCCAGCAGTTCCCCCTCAGGGATCCGAAACACCATATATTTT
>TRBV15|TRBD1|few|TRBJ2-5|15
CATSRDRTGAETQYF
TGTGCCACCAGCAGAGATAGGACAGGGGCAGAGACCCAGTACTTC
>TRBV12-3/TRBV12-4|TRBD1|few|TRBJ2-3|18
CASSLASAGGGWPDTQYF
TGTGCCAGCAGTTTAGCATCCGCAGGGGGCGGGTGGCCAGATACGCAGTATTTT
>TRBV20-1|-|few|TRBJ2-7|14
CSGSGPPRTYEQYF
TGCAGCGGTTCGGGCCCACCCCGTACCTACGAGCAGTACTTC
>TRBV9|-|-|TRBJ1-2|14
CASSPNRVYYGYTF
TGTGCCAGCAGCCCGAACAGGGTTTACTATGGCTACACCTTC
>TRBV12-3/TRBV12-4|-|many|TRBJ1-3|12
CASVGSGNTIYF
TGTGCCAGCGTCGGAAGTGGAAACACCATATATTTT
>TRBV11-1|TRBD1|few|TRBJ1-1|16
CASSSRDRAINTEAFF
TGTGCCAGCAGCTCCCGGGACAGGGCCATTAACACTGAAGCTTTCTTT
>TRBV20-1|TRBD1|many|TRBJ1-2|15
CSANGQGLPNYGYTF
TGCAGTGCCAATGGACAGGGCTTGCCTAACTATGGCTACACCTTC
>TRBV3-1|TRBD1|many|TRBJ2-3|15
CASSRGTGGTDTQYF
TGTGCCAGCAGCCGGGGTACAGGGGGCACAGATACGCAGTATTTT
>TRBV4-3|-|-|TRBJ1-6|16
CASRESFISYNSPLHF
TGCGCCAGCAGGGAAAGTTTCATCTCCTATAATTCACCCCTCCACTTT
>TRBV10-3|-|-|TRBJ2-7|15
CAISDSVRTSYEQYF
TGTGCCATCAGTGATTCGGTCAGGACCAGCTACGAGCAGTACTTC
>TRBV7-7|-|-|TRBJ2-7|13
CASSLVGIYEQYF
TGTGCTAGCAGCTTAGTAGGGATCTACGAGCAGTACTTC
>TRBV6-5|-|few|TRBJ1-2|16
CASSYSGVGSDYGYTF
TGTGCCAGCAGTTACTCGGGGGTGGGGTCAGACTATGGCTACACCTTC
>TRBV10-3|-|many|TRBJ1-4|15
CAISDPREGIEKLFF
TGTGCCATCAGTGATCCGAGGGAAGGAATCGAAAAACTGTTTTTT
>TRBV7-9|-|many|TRBJ2-6|17
CASRVRRETSGANVLTF
TGTGCCAGCAGGGTCCGGAGGGAAACTTCCGGGGCCAACGTCCTGACTTTC
>TRBV2|TRBD2|few|TRBJ2-7|15
CASSETGTVGGEQYF
TGTGCCAGCAGTGAGACCGGGACCGTGGGAGGGGAGCAGTACTTC
>TRBV12-3/TRBV12-4|TRBD1|-|TRBJ2-2|16
CASSLGGTGGSGELFF
TGTGCCAGCAGCCTCGGGGGGACAGGGGGCTCCGGGGAGCTGTTTTTT
>TRBV3-1|-|-|TRBJ1-2|16
CASTNRFVTPMGGYTF
TGTGCCAGCACCAACAGATTTGTGACGCCTATGGGGGGCTACACCTTC
>TRBV3-1|-|-|TRBJ1-1|15
CASSQLAVRNTEAFF
TGTGCCAGCAGCCAACTAGCGGTTCGGAACACTGAAGCTTTCTTT
>TRBV4-3|-|-|TRBJ2-1|14
CASSQDNSAVEQFF
TGCGCCAGCAGCCAAGATAATAGTGCGGTTGAGCAGTTCTTC
>TRBV4-3|TRBD1|many|TRBJ2-7|15
CASSQGAGGRYEQYF
TGCGCCAGCAGCCAAGGGGCAGGGGGCCGGTACGAGCAGTACTTC
>TRBV2|-|-|TRBJ2-1|13
CASLATLLNEQFF
TGTGCCAGCTTAGCCACCCTACTGAATGAGCAGTTCTTC
>TRBV11-2|TRBD1|-|TRBJ2-3|15
CASSPGQGRTDTQYF
TGTGCCAGCAGCCCCGGACAGGGACGGACAGATACGCAGTATTTT
>TRBV20-1|-|few|TRBJ2-7|14
CSASVSVDTKSGLF
TGCAGTGCTAGCGTGTCGGTTGACACAAAATCGGGTTTGTTC
>TRBV18|-|few|TRBJ2-2|13
CASSPTSSGELFF
TGTGCCAGCTCGCCTACATCTTCCGGGGAGCTGTTTTTT
>TRBV3-1|-|-|TRBJ2-3|13
CASSQDVGDTQYF
TGTGCCAGCAGCCAAGATGTCGGAGATACGCAGTATTTT
>TRBV20-1|-|-|TRBJ1-3|15
CSARDVAFSGNTIYF
TGCAGTGCTAGAGATGTTGCGTTCTCTGGAAACACCATATATTTT
>TRBV11-1|TRBD1|-|TRBJ2-7|15
CASSFRQGTSYEQYF
TGTGCCAGCAGCTTCCGACAGGGAACGTCCTACGAGCAGTACTTC
>TRBV7-8|TRBD2|-|TRBJ2-2|15
CASSRTSLSTGELFF
TGTGCCAGCAGCAGGACTAGTCTTAGCACCGGGGAGCTGTTTTTT
>TRBV9|-|few|TRBJ2-7|15
CASSEGETGTYEQYF
TGTGCCAGCAGCGAGGGCGAGACAGGAACCTACGAGCAGTACTTC
>TRBV5-1|-|few|TRBJ2-7|13
CASSRGELYEQYF
TGCGCCAGCAGCAGGGGCGAGCTCTACGAGCAGTACTTC
>TRBV7-3|-|-|TRBJ1-1|14
CASSLLGGDTEAFF
TGTGCCAGCAGCTTATTGGGCGGGGACACTGAAGCTTTCTTT
>TRBV20-1|TRBD1|-|TRBJ1-1|15
CSARGGDSLNTEAFF
TGCAGTGCTAGAGGTGGGGACAGCTTGAACACTGAAGCTTTCTTT
>TRBV13|-|few|TRBJ1-1|16
CASSLVAGLRGTEAFF
TGTGCCAGCAGCTTAGTGGCAGGTCTTAGGGGCACTGAAGCTTTCTTT
>TRBV6-1|-|few|TRBJ2-7|13
CASSLDESYEQYF
TGTGCCAGCAGCCTCGACGAGTCCTACGAGCAGTACTTC
>TRBV5-1|TRBD2|-|TRBJ2-1|15
CASTTGGTSYNEQFF
TGCGCCAGCACTACGGGGGGGACATCCTACAATGAGCAGTTCTTC
>TRBV4-2|-|-|TRBJ2-7|14
CASSQEPDRYEQYF
TGTGCCAGCAGCCAAGAGCCGGATCGCTACGAGCAGTACTTC
>TRBV20-1|-|-|TRBJ2-1|15
CSARSWQGRYNEQFF
TGCAGTGCTAGGTCGTGGCAGGGGAGGTACAATGAGCAGTTCTTC
>TRBV18|TRBD1|many|TRBJ1-2|16
CASSPPRGQGFYGYTF
TGTGCCAGCTCACCACCTAGGGGACAGGGTTTCTATGGCTACACCTTC
>TRBV10-1|-|many|TRBJ2-3|13
CASSDAAVDTQYF
TGCGCCAGCAGTGACGCGGCGGTTGATACGCAGTATTTT
>TRBV5-6|-|few|TRBJ2-1|15
CASSFGLSSYNEQFF
TGTGCCAGCAGCTTCGGCTTAAGCTCCTACAATGAGCAGTTCTTC
>TRBV20-1|TRBD1|few|TRBJ2-6|20
CSASEPLGQGGLAGANVLTF
TGCAGTGCTAGCGAACCCCTCGGACAGGGCGGCTTAGCTGGGGCCAACGTCCTGACTTTC
>TRBV20-1|TRBD1|many|TRBJ1-2|14
CSAQGTGGNYGYTF
TGCAGTGCACAGGGGACAGGGGGCAACTATGGCTACACCTTC
>TRBV12-5|TRBD1|-|TRBJ1-2|15
CASGKLGTGVVHYTF
TGTGCTAGTGGTAAATTGGGGACAGGAGTTGTACACTACACCTTC
>TRBV5-1|TRBD1|many|TRBJ2-1|15
CASSLGQGVYNEQFF
TGCGCCAGCAGCTTGGGACAGGGGGTCTACAATGAGCAGTTCTTC
>TRBV12-3/TRBV12-4|-|few|TRBJ2-3|15
CASSLRRGGLDTQYF
TGTGCCAGCAGTTTGCGGAGGGGGGGGCTAGATACGCAGTATTTT
>TRBV20-1|TRBD2|few|TRBJ2-2|16
CSARDRTSGYTGELFF
TGCAGTGCTAGAGATAGAACTAGCGGTTACACCGGGGAGCTGTTTTTT
>TRBV6-1|-|few|TRBJ2-3|16
CASSEALTGYPDTQYF
TGTGCCAGCAGTGAAGCGCTAACAGGGTATCCAGATACGCAGTATTTT
>TRBV28|-|few|TRBJ2-1|15
CASSLSMGSYNEQFF
TGTGCCAGCAGTTTATCGATGGGGTCCTACAATGAGCAGTTCTTC
>TRBV12-3/TRBV12-4|-|few|TRBJ1-2|15
CASSLGASINYGYTF
TGTGCCAGCAGTTTAGGTGCAAGTATTAACTATGGCTACACCTTC
>TRBV28|-|few|TRBJ1-1|13
CASKEGTNTEAFF
TGTGCCAGCAAGGAGGGCACGAACACTGAAGCTTTCTTT